Sequencing of this T cell receptor beta chain was carried out in a study of blood T cell repertoires in COVID-19. The overall study: Samples representing acute and convalescent COVID-19 were sourced from the United States, Italy and Spain. Sources were T cells, B-cell-depleted T cells, or PBMCs; the material itself was cDNA or gDNA.

Germline lookup yields CDR1 SGHAT and CDR2 FQNNGV. V lost 5 bases, J lost 5 bases, and 7 bases stayed unmatched. The CDR3 is made up of 14 amino acids. Sequencing used immunoSEQ multiplex PCR; TCRdb keeps in-frame clones, though not all of them. This table has about 40,000 clones, over 80% appearing once. The chain carries TRBV11-2 and TRBJ1-2; 8 positions match TRBD1. The source is a woman in her twenties or thirties in a cohort sampled during active COVID-19. Sequencing was performed on peripheral blood. The CDR3 loop reads CASSVDRDSYGYTF. The CDR3 region has the DNA TGTGCCAGCAGCGTGGACAGGGACTCGTATGGCTACACCTTC. Using reference TRBV11-2 and TRBJ1-2 for the parts outside the CDR3, the full variable domain is EAGVAQSPRYKIIEKRQSVAFWCNPISGHATLYWYQQILGQGPKLLIQFQNNGVVDDSQLPKDRFSAERLKGVDSTLKIQPAKLEDSAVYLCASSVDRDSYGYTFGSGTRLTVV.